This note documents a single T cell receptor beta chain sequence. Its antigen is not identified. As every portion of the isolated RNA was reverse transcribed, the sequencing read expressed TCRB transcripts. Profiling relied on immunoSEQ multiplex PCR, and the TCRdb table lists in-frame clones only, not all of them. The sample holds 200,000 to 300,000 clones; roughly 15% are singletons and the top ten take around 0.03%. CD45RO/CCR7/CD25/CD127/CD95/CD27 staining was used to isolate CD4+ naive, central memory, regulatory and stem cell-like memory cells by sorting. V shed 0 bases and J shed 0 bases, with 17 bases lying between them. This CDR3 contains 18 residues. Germline CDR1 reads LNHDA; CDR2 reads SQIVND (reference sequence). The data are from a study of beta chain features in type 1 diabetes. Study-wide results and limits: The naive, central memory and Treg TCRB repertoires showed an apparent similarity that was greater among patients than among healthy donors.

The clonotype comes from a woman in her thirties or forties in good health. Sequencing was done on a sample of naive CD4+ T cells from blood. The chain is built from TRBV19 and TRBJ1-2; a possible D gene is TRBD1 (5 bases). CDR3 in DNA: TGTGCCAGTAGTATAGACAGGGCAATTGTTTCTGCTAACTATGGCTACACCTTC. Translating gives CASSIDRAIVSANYGYTF.